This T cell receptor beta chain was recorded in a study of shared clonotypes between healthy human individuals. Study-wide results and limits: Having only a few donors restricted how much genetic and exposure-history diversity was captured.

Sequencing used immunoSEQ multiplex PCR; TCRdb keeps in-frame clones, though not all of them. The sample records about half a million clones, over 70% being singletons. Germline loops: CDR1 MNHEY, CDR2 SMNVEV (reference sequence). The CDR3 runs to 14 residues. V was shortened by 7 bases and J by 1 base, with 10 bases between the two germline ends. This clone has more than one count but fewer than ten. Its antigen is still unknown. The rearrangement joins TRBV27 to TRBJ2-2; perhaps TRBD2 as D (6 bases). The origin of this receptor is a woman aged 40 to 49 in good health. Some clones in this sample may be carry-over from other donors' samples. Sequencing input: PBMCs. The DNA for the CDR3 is TGTGCCAGCAAGTTCGGGAGGAACACCGGGGAGCTGTTTTTT. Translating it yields CASKFGRNTGELFF.